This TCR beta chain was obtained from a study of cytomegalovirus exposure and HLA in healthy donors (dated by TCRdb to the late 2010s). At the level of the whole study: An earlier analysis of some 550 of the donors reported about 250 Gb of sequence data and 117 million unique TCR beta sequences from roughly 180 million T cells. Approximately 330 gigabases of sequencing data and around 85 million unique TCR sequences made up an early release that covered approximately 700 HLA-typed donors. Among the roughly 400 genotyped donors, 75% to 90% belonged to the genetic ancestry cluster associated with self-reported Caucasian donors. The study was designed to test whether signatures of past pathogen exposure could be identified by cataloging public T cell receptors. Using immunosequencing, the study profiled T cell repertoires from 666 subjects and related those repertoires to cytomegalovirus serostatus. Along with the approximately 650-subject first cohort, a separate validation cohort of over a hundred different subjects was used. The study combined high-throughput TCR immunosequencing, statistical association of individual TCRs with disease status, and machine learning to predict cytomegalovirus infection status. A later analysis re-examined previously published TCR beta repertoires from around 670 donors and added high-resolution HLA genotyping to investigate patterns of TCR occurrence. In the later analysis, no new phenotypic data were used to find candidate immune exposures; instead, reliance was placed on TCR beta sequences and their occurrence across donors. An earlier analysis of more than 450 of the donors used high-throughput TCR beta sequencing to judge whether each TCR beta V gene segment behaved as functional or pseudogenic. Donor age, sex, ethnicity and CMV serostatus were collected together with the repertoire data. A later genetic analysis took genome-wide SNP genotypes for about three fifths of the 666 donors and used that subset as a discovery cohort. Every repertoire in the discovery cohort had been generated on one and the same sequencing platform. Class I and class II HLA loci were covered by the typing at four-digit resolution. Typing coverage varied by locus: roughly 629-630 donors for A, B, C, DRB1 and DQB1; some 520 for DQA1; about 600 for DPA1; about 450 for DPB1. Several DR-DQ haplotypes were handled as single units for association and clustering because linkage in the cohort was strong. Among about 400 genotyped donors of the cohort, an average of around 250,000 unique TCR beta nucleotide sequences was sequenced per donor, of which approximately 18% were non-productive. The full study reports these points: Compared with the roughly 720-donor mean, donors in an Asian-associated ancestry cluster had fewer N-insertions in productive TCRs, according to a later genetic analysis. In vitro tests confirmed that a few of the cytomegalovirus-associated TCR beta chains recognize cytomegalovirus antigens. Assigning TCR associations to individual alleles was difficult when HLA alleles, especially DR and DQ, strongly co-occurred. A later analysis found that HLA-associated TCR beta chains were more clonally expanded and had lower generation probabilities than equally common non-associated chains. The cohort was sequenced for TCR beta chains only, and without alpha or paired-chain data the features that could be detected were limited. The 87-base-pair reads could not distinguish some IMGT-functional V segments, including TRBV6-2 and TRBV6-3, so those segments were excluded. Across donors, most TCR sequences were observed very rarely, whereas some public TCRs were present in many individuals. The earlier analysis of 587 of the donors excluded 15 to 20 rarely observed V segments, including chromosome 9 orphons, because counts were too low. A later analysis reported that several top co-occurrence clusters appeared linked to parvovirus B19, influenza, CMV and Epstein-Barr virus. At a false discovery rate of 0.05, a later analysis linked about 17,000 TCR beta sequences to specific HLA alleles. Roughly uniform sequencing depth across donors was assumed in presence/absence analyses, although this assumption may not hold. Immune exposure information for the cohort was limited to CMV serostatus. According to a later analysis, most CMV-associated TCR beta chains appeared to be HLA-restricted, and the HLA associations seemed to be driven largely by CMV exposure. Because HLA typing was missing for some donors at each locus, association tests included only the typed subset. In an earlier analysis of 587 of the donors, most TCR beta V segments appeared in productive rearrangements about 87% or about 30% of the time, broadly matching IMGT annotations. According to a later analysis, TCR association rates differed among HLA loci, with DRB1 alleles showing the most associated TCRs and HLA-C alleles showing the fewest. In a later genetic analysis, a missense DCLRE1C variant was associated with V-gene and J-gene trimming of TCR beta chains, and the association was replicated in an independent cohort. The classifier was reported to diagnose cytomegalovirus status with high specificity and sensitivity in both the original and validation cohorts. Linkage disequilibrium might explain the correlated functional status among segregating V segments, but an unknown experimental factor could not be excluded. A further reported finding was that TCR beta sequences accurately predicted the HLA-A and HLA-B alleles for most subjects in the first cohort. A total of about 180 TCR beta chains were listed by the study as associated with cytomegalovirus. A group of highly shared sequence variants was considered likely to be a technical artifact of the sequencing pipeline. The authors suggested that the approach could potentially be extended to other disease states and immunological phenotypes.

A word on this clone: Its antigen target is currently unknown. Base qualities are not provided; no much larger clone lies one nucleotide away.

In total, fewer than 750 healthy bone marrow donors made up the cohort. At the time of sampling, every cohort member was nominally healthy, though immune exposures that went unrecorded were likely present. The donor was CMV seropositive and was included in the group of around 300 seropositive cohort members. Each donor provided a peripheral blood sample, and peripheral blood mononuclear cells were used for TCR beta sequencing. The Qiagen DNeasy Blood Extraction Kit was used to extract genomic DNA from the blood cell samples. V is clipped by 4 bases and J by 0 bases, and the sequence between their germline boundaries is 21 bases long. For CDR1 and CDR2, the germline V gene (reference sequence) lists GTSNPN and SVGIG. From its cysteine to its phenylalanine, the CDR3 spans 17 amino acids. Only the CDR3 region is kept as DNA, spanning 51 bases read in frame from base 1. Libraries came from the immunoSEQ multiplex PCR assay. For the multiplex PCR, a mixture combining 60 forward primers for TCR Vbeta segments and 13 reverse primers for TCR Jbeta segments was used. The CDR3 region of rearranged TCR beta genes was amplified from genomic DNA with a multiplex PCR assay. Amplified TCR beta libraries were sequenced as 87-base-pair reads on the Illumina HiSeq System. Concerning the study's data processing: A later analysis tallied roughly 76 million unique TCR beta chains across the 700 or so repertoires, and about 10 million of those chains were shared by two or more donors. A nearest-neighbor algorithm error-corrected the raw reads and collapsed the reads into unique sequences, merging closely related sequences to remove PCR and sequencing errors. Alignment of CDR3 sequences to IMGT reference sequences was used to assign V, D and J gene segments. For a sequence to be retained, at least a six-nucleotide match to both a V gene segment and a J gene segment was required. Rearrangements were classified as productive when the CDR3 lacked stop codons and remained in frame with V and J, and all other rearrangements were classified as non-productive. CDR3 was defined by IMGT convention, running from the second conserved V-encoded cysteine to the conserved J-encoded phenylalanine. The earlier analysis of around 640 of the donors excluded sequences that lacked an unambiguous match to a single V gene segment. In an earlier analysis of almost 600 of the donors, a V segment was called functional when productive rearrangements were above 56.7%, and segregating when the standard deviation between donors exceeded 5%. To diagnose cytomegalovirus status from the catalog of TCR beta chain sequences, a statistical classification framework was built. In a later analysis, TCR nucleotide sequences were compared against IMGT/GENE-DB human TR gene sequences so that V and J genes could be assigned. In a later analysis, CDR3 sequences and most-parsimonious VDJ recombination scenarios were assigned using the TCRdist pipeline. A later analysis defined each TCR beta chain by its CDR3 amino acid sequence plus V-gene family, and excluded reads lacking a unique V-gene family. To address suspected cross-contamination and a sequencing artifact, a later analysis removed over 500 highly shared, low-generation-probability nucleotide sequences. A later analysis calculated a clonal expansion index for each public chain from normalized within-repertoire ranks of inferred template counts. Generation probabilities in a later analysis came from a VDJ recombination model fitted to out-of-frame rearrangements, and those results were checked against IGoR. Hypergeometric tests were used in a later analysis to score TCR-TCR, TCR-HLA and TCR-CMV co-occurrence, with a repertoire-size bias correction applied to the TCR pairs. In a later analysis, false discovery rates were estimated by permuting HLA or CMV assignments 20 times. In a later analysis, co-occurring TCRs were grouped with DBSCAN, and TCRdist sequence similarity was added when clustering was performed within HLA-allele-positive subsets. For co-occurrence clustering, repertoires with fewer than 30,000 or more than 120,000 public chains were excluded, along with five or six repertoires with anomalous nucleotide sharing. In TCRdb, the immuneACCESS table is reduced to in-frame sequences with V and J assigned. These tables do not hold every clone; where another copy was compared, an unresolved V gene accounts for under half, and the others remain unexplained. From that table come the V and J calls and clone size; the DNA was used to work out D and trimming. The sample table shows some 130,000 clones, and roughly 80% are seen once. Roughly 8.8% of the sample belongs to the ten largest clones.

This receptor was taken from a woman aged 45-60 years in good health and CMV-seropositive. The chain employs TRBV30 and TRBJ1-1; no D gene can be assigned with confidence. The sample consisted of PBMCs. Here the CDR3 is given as CAWTLWGVPGMNTEAFF. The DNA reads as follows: TGTGCCTGGACCCTATGGGGAGTACCTGGAATGAACACTGAAGCTTTCTTT.